This TCR beta chain originates from a study of T cells after yellow fever vaccination. The overall study: Fractions with few cells were prepared using SMART-Seq v4 Ultra Low Input.

A process of 5'RACE template switching, which added a universal primer site and UMIs, was used to make TCR cDNA. TCRdb reprocessed the 5' RACE reads via MiXCR and lists one record per CDR3 protein. The sample has about 320,000 distinct CDR3 sequences, around 6.8% seen once. Trimming at V came to 6 bases and at J to 5 bases, leaving 4 bases not matched to a gene. The CDR3 spans 13 residues. Germline V lookup: CDR1 DFQATT, CDR2 SNEGSKA (reference sequence). Sequenced here: PBMCs, sampled roughly 47 days after the first yellow fever vaccination. This sequence joins TRBV20-1 and TRBJ1-4; 9 bases align to TRBD1. This receptor was taken from a man between 18 and 35 years old who received the YFV17D yellow fever vaccine. The CDR3 here is CSATGTGNEKLFF. The DNA for the CDR3 is TGCAGTGCCACCGGGACAGGGAATGAAAAACTGTTTTTT.